The 15 T cell receptor beta chains reported below all come from one sample, sequenced in a study of identical twins. TCRdb recomputed calls from the 5' RACE reads with MiXCR, one row per CDR3 protein. The repertoire holds approximately 1.8 million distinct CDR3 sequences, under 35% seen once, with less than 0.35% in the top ten. What was sequenced was cord blood. Every receptor here comes from a newborn girl in good health.

This rearrangement joins TRBV25-1 to TRBJ2-3; 13 bases match TRBD2. This CDR3 is built from 18 residues. The J segment lost 7 bases and the V segment lost 0 bases, leaving 10 bases of the junction unmatched. Germline assignment: CDR1 MGHDK and CDR2 SYGVNS. Written as DNA, the CDR3 is TGTGCCAGCAGTGAATATTGGGGACTAGCGGGATCCCCCAATACGCAGTATTTT. As protein: CASSEYWGLAGSPNTQYF.

The chain is built from TRBV12-3 or TRBV12-4 and TRBJ2-1, with TRBD1 identical over 7 bases. This CDR3 has 14 residues. V lost 5 bases to trimming and J lost 7 bases; unmatched junction nucleotides: 8. DNA of the CDR3: TGTGCCAGCAGTCGACGACAGGGTGGGAATGAGCAGTTCTTC. Its protein is CASSRRQGGNEQFF.

The rearrangement uses TRBV4-1 and TRBJ2-7; D possibly corresponds to TRBD2 (6 bases). V gave up 3 bases and J gave up 4 bases, with 10 bases separating them. The CDR3 contains 13 residues. Germline V gene data show CDR1 as MGHRA and CDR2 as YSYEKL. CDR3 amino acids: CASSHDLAYEQYF. CDR3 nucleotide sequence: TGCGCCAGCAGCCATGACCTAGCGTACGAGCAGTACTTC.

Only one count was recorded for this clonotype. The chain joins TRBV20-1 to TRBJ2-1, with TRBD2 matching 10 bases. This CDR3 spans 16 amino acids. CDR1 DFQATT and CDR2 SNEGSKA come from the germline V gene (reference sequence). Trimming took 0 bases from V and 6 from J; bases not matched to a gene: 8. CDR3 in amino acids: CSARDDPAGGGNEQFF. CDR3 DNA: TGCAGTGCTAGAGATGATCCAGCGGGAGGGGGCAATGAGCAGTTCTTC.

The chain couples TRBV3-1 to TRBJ1-2; 7 bases match TRBD1. The CDR3 consists of 13 residues. Unmatched junction bases numbered 10, after V lost 7 bases and J lost 8 bases. CDR1 LGHDT and CDR2 YNNKEL come from the germline V gene (reference sequence). The CDR3 loop reads CASTPGAGGGYTF. The CDR3 nucleotides are TGTGCCAGCACCCCTGGGGCAGGGGGAGGCTACACCTTC. Supplemented by reference TRBV3-1 and TRBJ1-2, the full variable domain reads DTAVSQTPKYLVTQMGNDKSIKCEQNLGHDTMYWYKQDSKKFLKIMFSYNNKELIINETVPNRFSPKSPDKAHLNLHINSLELGDSAVYFCASTPGAGGGYTFGSGTRLTVV.

The chain links TRBV2 to TRBJ2-3; 12 bases align to TRBD2. The V segment lost 6 bases and the J segment 4 bases; nucleotides outside the gene matches: 5. This CDR3 comprises 15 residues. From germline, CDR1 is SNHLY and CDR2 FYNNEI. The CDR3 loop is CASRASGGASDTQYF. The DNA for the CDR3 is TGTGCCAGCAGGGCTAGCGGGGGGGCGTCAGATACGCAGTATTTT.

V is TRBV7-2 and J is TRBJ1-1; TRBD1 agrees at 9 bases. The CDR3 length is 16 residues. V lost 5 bases, J lost 5 bases, and 12 bases stayed unmatched. Germline lookup yields CDR1 SGHTA and CDR2 FQGNSA. The CDR3 protein is CASSQGTGTGRTEAFF. CDR3 nucleotides: TGTGCCAGCAGCCAAGGTACCGGGACAGGGAGGACTGAAGCTTTCTTT.

This chain uses TRBV20-1 with TRBJ1-1, with D tentatively TRBD1 (5 bases). CDR1 is DFQATT, CDR2 SNEGSKA, per germline (reference sequence). This CDR3 has 13 residues. V lost 6 bases to trimming and J lost 0 bases, with 11 bases between them. This chain's CDR3 is CSAGDFMNTEAFF. The CDR3 nucleotides are TGCAGTGCCGGGGACTTCATGAACACTGAAGCTTTCTTT.

V usage is TRBV20-1 and J usage is TRBJ2-7, with TRBD2 matching 8 bases. J gave up 4 bases and V 2 bases, and 7 bases lay outside the gene matches. The CDR3 sequence is 14 residues long. Looked up from germline, CDR1 is DFQATT and CDR2 is SNEGSKA (reference sequence). CDR3: CSARIGTSYYEQYF. The CDR3 region has the DNA TGCAGTGCTAGAATCGGGACTAGTTATTACGAGCAGTACTTC.

This clonotype has only a few counts. The V and J genes are TRBV15 and TRBJ2-1; 7 nucleotides match TRBD2. The J segment lost 4 bases and the V segment lost 1 base, leaving 7 bases of the junction unmatched. In germline, CDR1 is LNHNV, CDR2 YYDKDF (reference sequence). The CDR3 consists of 16 residues. Written as DNA, the CDR3 is TGTGCCACCAGCAGAGGTAATAGCGGGCCATACAATGAGCAGTTCTTC. Translated, it gives CATSRGNSGPYNEQFF.

The rearrangement joins TRBV20-1 to TRBJ2-1; D unresolved. V was clipped by 7 bases and J by 8 bases, with 12 bases between them. Germline CDR1 and CDR2: DFQATT and SNEGSKA (reference sequence). This CDR3 region has 11 residues. The CDR3 loop is CSGRARDEQFF. CDR3 bases: TGCAGTGGGAGAGCCCGGGATGAGCAGTTCTTC.

As concerns this clonotype: A junction boundary mismatches the germline segment, possibly from a read error. The genes are TRBV28 and TRBJ2-1, with a tentative D call TRBD2 (5 bases). Germline V gene sequence: CDR1 MDHEN, CDR2 SYDVKM. The CDR3 consists of 15 residues. CDR3 nucleotide sequence: TGTGCCAGCAGTTTAAAACTAGACCTTTACAATGCGCAGTTCTTC. Amino acids: CASSLKLDLYNAQFF.

The V gene is TRBV19, the J gene TRBJ2-7; perhaps TRBD2 as D (6 bases). CDR1 is LNHDA, CDR2 SQIVND, per germline (reference sequence). This CDR3 has 13 residues. The V end was cut by 8 bases, the J end by 5 bases, with 16 bases between. As DNA, the CDR3 is TGTGCCAGTTCCGAGGGGACTGCTGACGAGCAGTACTTC. Its translation is CASSEGTADEQYF.

The V gene is TRBV20-1, the J gene TRBJ1-5; tentative D call: TRBD1 (5 bases). V lost 3 bases to trimming and J lost 2 bases, with 11 bases between them. Per the germline V gene, CDR1 is DFQATT and CDR2 is SNEGSKA (reference sequence). The CDR3 covers 14 residues. The CDR3 DNA follows: TGCAGTGCTAGCAGGGTTGGGGGCAATCAGCCCCAGCATTTT. Its translation is CSASRVGGNQPQHF.

This clonotype was found a few times. This chain's CDR3 is CASSVGRENGYTF. CDR3 in DNA: TGTGCCAGCAGCGTGGGACGGGAGAATGGCTACACCTTC. The chain combines TRBV9 with TRBJ1-2; the D gene is possibly TRBD1 (5 bases). Between the trimmed V and J ends, which lost 2 bases and 6 bases, there was a span of 11 bases. CDR3 length equals 13 residues. The germline gives CDR1 SGDLS, CDR2 YYNGEE.